Below, 12 T cell receptor beta chains from the same sample are listed, as sequenced in a study of T cell responses to AZD1222 COVID-19 vaccine. Using immunoSEQ multiplex PCR, the repertoire was profiled, and TCRdb retains in-frame clones only, with some absent. Of some 140,000 clones in the sample, 70% to 90% were seen once. This specimen was peripheral blood, taken on day 0 of AZD1222 vaccination. The receptors were gathered from an adult in good health.

The chain carries TRBV29-1 and TRBJ1-2, with D possibly matching TRBD1 (5 bases). The germline V gene encodes CDR1 SQVTM and CDR2 ANQGSEA. The V end was cut by 0 bases, the J end by 4 bases, with 9 bases between. This CDR3 is 13 amino acids long. This CDR3 reads CSVEEEQVYGYTF. CDR3 sequence (DNA): TGCAGCGTTGAAGAGGAACAGGTCTATGGCTACACCTTC.

This chain links TRBV2 with TRBJ2-7; D not certain. Trimming left V 0 bases short and J 3 bases short, with 18 bases between. Per germline, CDR1 SNHLY and CDR2 FYNNEI. The CDR3 runs 17 residues. The CDR3: CASSEARPGLGLYEQYF. CDR3 bases: TGTGCCAGCAGTGAAGCTCGCCCAGGTCTAGGTCTCTACGAGCAGTACTTC.

This clone is a singleton in its sample. The J gene is TRBJ2-5, the V gene TRBV5-6, with D possibly called TRBD1 or TRBD2 (6 bases each). The V gene lost 3 bases and the J gene lost 1 base, with 19 bases spanning the gap. CDR3 length equals 17 residues. Germline V gene data show CDR1 as SGHDT and CDR2 as YYEEEE. CDR3 coding DNA: TGTGCCAGCAGCTCCCTCGGCAGGGGAGGTCCCCAAGAGACCCAGTACTTC. This gives the protein CASSSLGRGGPQETQYF.

About this clone itself: Because the CDR3's place on the DNA is in doubt, the DNA is left out and the CDR3 is given as listed by TCRdb. The CDR3 region is CTSRQSVGDGNQPQHF. This chain connects TRBV1 to TRBJ1-5; TRBD1, the table's D call, lacks a check against the DNA. TRBV1 is termed a pseudogene. The CDR3 has 16 residues if both end residues are counted.

V is TRBV20-1 and J is TRBJ2-1, with a possible D match to TRBD1 (5 bases). Germline values: CDR1 DFQATT, CDR2 SNEGSKA (reference sequence). This CDR3 comprises 9 residues. Trimming stripped 5 bases from V and 10 bases from J, with 6 bases between. The chain's CDR3 is CSADREQFF. The CDR3 DNA sequence: TGCAGTGCTGACAGAGAGCAGTTCTTC.

The V gene is TRBV30, the J gene TRBJ2-5, with TRBD2 matching over 12 bases. The V and J ends lost 1 base and 3 bases, in that order; junction bases with no gene match: 3. From germline, CDR1 is GTSNPN and CDR2 SVGIG (reference sequence). CDR3 size: 15 residues. The CDR3 spells CAWSGTSGKKETQYF. The CDR3 coding sequence is TGTGCCTGGAGTGGGACTAGCGGGAAGAAAGAGACCCAGTACTTC.

A single count supports this clone. This chain links TRBV25-1 with TRBJ1-1; D is uncertain. CDR1 is MGHDK, CDR2 SYGVNS, per germline. This CDR3 has 14 residues. V was clipped by 3 bases and J by 7 bases, with 15 bases between them. This CDR3 reads CASSDSGTYFEAFF. The CDR3 DNA is TGTGCCAGCAGTGATTCGGGTACTTACTTTGAAGCTTTCTTT.

This rearrangement joins TRBV14 to TRBJ2-3, with 12 bases aligning to TRBD1. The germline gives CDR1 SGHDN, CDR2 FVKESK. V lost 1 base, J lost 4 bases, and 18 bases stayed unmatched. CDR3 length equals 21 residues. CDR3 DNA sequence: TGTGCCAGCAGCCAAGTGGGTTTGGAATCACCGGGACAGGGGGCTCCAGATACGCAGTATTTT. Protein product: CASSQVGLESPGQGAPDTQYF.

The chain uses TRBV4-2 and TRBJ1-1; D gene unclear. V lost 4 bases and J 0 bases, leaving 9 bases between the germline ends. The germline V gene encodes CDR1 LGHNA and CDR2 YNFKEQ. The length of the CDR3 is 14 residues. The CDR3 reads CASSPRPMNTEAFF. The CDR3 DNA follows: TGTGCCAGCAGCCCTCGACCGATGAACACTGAAGCTTTCTTT.

The V and J genes are TRBV3-1 (or the pseudogene TRBV3-2) and TRBJ2-7; tentative D call: TRBD1 (6 bases). The V and J ends lost 10 bases and 2 bases respectively, with 24 bases between them. The CDR3 extends over 16 amino acids. The germline CDR1 and CDR2 sequences are LGHDT and YNNKEL (reference sequence). CDR3 in amino acids: CANPPQHGTCTYEQYF. In nucleotides, the CDR3 is TGTGCCAACCCTCCCCAGCACGGGACATGCACCTACGAGCAGTACTTC.

The J gene is TRBJ1-2, the V gene TRBV6-6; no firm D call. This CDR3 contains 13 residues. From germline, CDR1 is MNHNY and CDR2 SVGAGI (reference sequence). Trimming removed 11 bases at V and 4 bases at J, with 17 bases between. This chain's CDR3 is CAARFRVSYGYTF. The CDR3 DNA follows: TGTGCCGCGAGATTTAGGGTGTCCTATGGCTACACCTTC.

The chain couples TRBV6-1 to TRBJ2-4; tentatively, D is TRBD1 (6 bases). Between the trimmed V and J ends, which lost 3 bases and 7 bases, there was a span of 19 bases. Germline V gene data show CDR1 as MNHNS and CDR2 as SASEGT. The CDR3 extends over 16 amino acids. The CDR3 bases are TGTGCCAGCAGTGAGAACCAGGGGACCACTCGCAACATTCAGTACTTC. Translation: CASSENQGTTRNIQYF.